What follows are 21 T cell receptor beta chains derived from one specimen sequenced in a study of radiotherapy plus CTLA-4 blockade in lung cancer. Only in-frame clones appear in the TCRdb table, and some are missing; sequencing was by immunoSEQ multiplex PCR. The sample holds about 59,000 clones, about 80% seen once. The material was peripheral blood, obtained from a patient treated with radiotherapy plus ipilimumab. These receptors were obtained from a human donor with non-small cell lung cancer whose response to radiotherapy plus ipilimumab could not be evaluated.

This chain uses TRBV25-1 with TRBJ1-2; D may be TRBD1 (6 bases). The CDR3 covers 14 residues. Germline V gene data show CDR1 as MGHDK and CDR2 as SYGVNS. The V gene lost 1 base and the J gene lost 4 bases, with 10 bases spanning the gap. CDR3 nucleotides: TGTGCCAGCAGTGAATGGACAGATACCTATGGCTACACCTTC. Translation: CASSEWTDTYGYTF.

The chain combines TRBV11-3 with TRBJ2-7; 7 bases are shared with TRBD1. This CDR3 comprises 15 residues. The germline CDR1 and CDR2 sequences are SGHNT and YENEEA. V lost 8 bases and J lost 2; bases outside the gene matches: 12. As DNA, the CDR3 is TGTGCCAGCGGCCATCCCGGGACAGCTACCTACGAGCAGTACTTC. It translates to CASGHPGTATYEQYF.

In its sample, this clone was seen once. The chain employs TRBV11-2 and TRBJ2-5, with TRBD2 matching over 9 bases. The DNA matches TRBJ2-7 better at its end, which makes the J call doubtful. CDR1 is SGHAT, CDR2 FQNNGV, per germline. The CDR3 length is 15 residues. In DNA form, the CDR3 reads TGTGCCAGCAGCTTAGGGACTAGCGTGGTCTACGAGCAGTACTTC. This codes for CASSLGTSVVYEQYF.

The gene calls are TRBV5-6 and TRBJ2-7, with TRBD1 matching over 11 bases. This CDR3 spans 14 amino acids. Germline V gives CDR1 SGHDT, CDR2 YYEEEE. V was pared by 6 bases and J by 6 bases, with 8 bases of the junction left unmatched. The CDR3 coding sequence is TGTGCCAGCACCCGGGACAGGGGGGGGTTCGAGCAGTACTTC. It translates to CASTRDRGGFEQYF.

The chain has TRBV7-2 and TRBJ2-7, with a weak D call TRBD2 (5 bases). This CDR3 has 15 residues. V lost 2 bases to trimming and J lost 1 base, with 12 bases between them. The germline CDR1 and CDR2 sequences are SGHTA and FQGNSA. Here the CDR3 DNA reads TGTGCCAGCAGCTTAAGAGGGTTACCTTCCTACGAGCAGTACTTC. Encoded protein: CASSLRGLPSYEQYF.

This chain joins TRBV11-2 and TRBJ2-7; 8 positions agree with TRBD1. This CDR3 is built from 16 residues. From germline, CDR1 is SGHAT and CDR2 FQNNGV. The J segment lost 0 bases and the V segment lost 5 bases, leaving 9 bases of the junction unmatched. CDR3 in amino acids: CASSNRGGQGSYEQYF. CDR3 sequence (DNA): TGTGCCAGCAGCAATAGAGGTGGACAGGGCTCCTACGAGCAGTACTTC.

This clone was picked up a small number of times. The chain recombines TRBV6-5 with TRBJ2-7; perhaps TRBD2 as D (6 bases). The germline V gene has CDR1 MNHEY and CDR2 SVGAGI. The CDR3 runs to 15 residues. Trimming cost V 0 bases and J 3 bases, with 12 bases left between them. CDR3 region: CASSYSFGTYYEQYF. The CDR3 coding sequence is TGTGCCAGCAGTTACTCGTTCGGGACTTACTACGAGCAGTACTTC.

V is TRBV7-2 and J is TRBJ2-1; 12 nucleotides agree with TRBD2. Trimming cost V 4 bases and J 8 bases; bases outside gene matches: 3. The CDR3 covers 14 residues. Germline V gene sequence: CDR1 SGHTA, CDR2 FQGNSA. CDR3 coding DNA: TGTGCCAGCAGCTGGGGACTAGCGGGTCATGAGCAGTTCTTC. It specifies CASSWGLAGHEQFF.

V is TRBV27 and J is TRBJ2-7; tentative D call: TRBD2 (7 bases). CDR3 size: 18 residues. Trimming took off 2 bases at V and 3 bases at J, with 23 bases between the two ends. Germline V gene sequence: CDR1 MNHEY, CDR2 SMNVEV (reference sequence). DNA of the CDR3: TGTGCCAGCAGTTTAAGGCCCGGAGGGAACGGGGGGCTCTACGAGCAGTACTTC. It is translated as CASSLRPGGNGGLYEQYF.

Remarks on this clone: A junction boundary mismatches the germline segment, possibly from a read error. The same CDR3 also results from other DNA sequences found in this sample. V and J are TRBV9 and TRBJ2-7; perhaps TRBD2 as D (5 bases). Germline V gene sequence: CDR1 SGDLS, CDR2 YYNGEE. This CDR3 is built from 13 residues. The CDR3 is CASSVGVTYEQYF. The DNA of the CDR3 is TGTGCCAGTAGCGTAGGCGTAACCTACGAGCAGTACTTC.

The J gene is TRBJ2-3, the V gene TRBV28, with a tentative D call TRBD1 (6 bases). This CDR3 has 16 amino acids. Deletions cut 9 bases from V and 1 base from J, with 20 bases between. Germline V gives CDR1 MDHEN, CDR2 SYDVKM. The CDR3, as DNA: TGTGCCAGTCTCAAACAGGGTTTCACGCGCACAGATACGCAGTATTTT. Its translation: CASLKQGFTRTDTQYF.

V and J are TRBV28 and TRBJ2-2; TRBD2 is a possible D gene (6 bases). V was trimmed by 2 bases and J by 3 bases, leaving 7 bases between them. The CDR3 runs to 14 residues. Germline CDR1 and CDR2: MDHEN and SYDVKM. The CDR3 DNA is TGTGCCAGCAGTTTAGCGGGGCACACCGGGGAGCTGTTTTTT. Residues: CASSLAGHTGELFF.

V gene TRBV5-4 combines with J gene TRBJ1-2; D not certain. Germline-derived CDR1 and CDR2 are SGHNT and YYREEE (reference sequence). The CDR3 extends over 14 amino acids. V was trimmed by 4 bases and J by 3 bases, leaving 13 bases between them. Here the CDR3 DNA reads TGTGCCAGCAGCCCGGGCGGAGGGTACTATGGCTACACCTTC. It specifies CASSPGGGYYGYTF.

The chain employs TRBV7-2 and TRBJ2-7; TRBD1 agrees at 8 bases. Germline lookup yields CDR1 SGHTA and CDR2 FQGNSA. This CDR3 is 14 amino acids long. J lost 6 bases, V lost 2 bases, and 6 bases had no gene match. The CDR3 sequence: CASSLTGTGVEQYF. CDR3 nucleotide sequence: TGTGCCAGCAGCTTAACCGGGACAGGCGTCGAGCAGTACTTC.

A few counts support this clone. V and J are TRBV7-2 and TRBJ2-5, with 7 nucleotides matching TRBD1. The J call could be wrong; TRBJ2-7 is a better fit for the DNA end. The germline V gene encodes CDR1 SGHTA and CDR2 FQGNSA. CDR3 size: 14 residues. In nucleotides, the CDR3 is TGTGCCAGCAGCTTCTCCGGACAGGCCTACGAGCAGTACTTC. It is translated as CASSFSGQAYEQYF.

The chain carries TRBV27 and TRBJ2-1; unclear D gene. CDR3 length: 12 residues. Germline values: CDR1 MNHEY, CDR2 SMNVEV (reference sequence). Trimming pared 5 bases from V and 4 bases from J, leaving 6 bases between. The DNA for the CDR3 is TGTGCCAGCAGTAACAGTTACAATGAGCAGTTCTTC. Translation gives CASSNSYNEQFF.

To note about this clone: This sample includes further DNA sequences coding for the same CDR3. This chain joins TRBV30 and TRBJ1-5; tentative D call: TRBD1 (6 bases). Germline assignment: CDR1 GTSNPN and CDR2 SVGIG (reference sequence). With 3 bases removed from V and 4 bases from J, the gap between germline ends came to 10 bases. This CDR3 has 13 residues. CDR3 region: CAWSQQGNQPQHF. In nucleotides, the CDR3 is TGTGCCTGGAGCCAACAGGGAAATCAGCCCCAGCATTTT.

The chain couples TRBV6-6 to TRBJ2-7; 7 positions match TRBD1. The CDR3 is made up of 13 amino acids. In germline, CDR1 is MNHNY, CDR2 SVGAGI (reference sequence). Trimming cost V 5 bases and J 2 bases; bases outside gene matches: 3. CDR3 residues: CASSPTGAYEQYF. CDR3 nucleotide sequence: TGTGCCAGCAGTCCAACAGGGGCCTACGAGCAGTACTTC.

V gene TRBV5-4 combines with J gene TRBJ1-2, with TRBD1 identical over 8 bases. This CDR3 is 14 amino acids long. With V trimmed by 0 bases and J by 10 bases, 8 bases remained unmatched. Germline CDR1 SGHNT, CDR2 YYREEE (reference sequence). CDR3 residues: CASSLGPTGADYTF. In DNA form, the CDR3 reads TGTGCCAGCAGCTTGGGCCCGACAGGGGCCGACTACACCTTC.

This clone was observed once. The CDR3 reads CASSLDSTGRNGYTF. The DNA of the CDR3 is TGTGCCAGCAGCTTAGACTCGACGGGGAGGAATGGCTACACCTTC. V is TRBV7-9 and J is TRBJ1-2; no clear D gene. Germline CDR1 is SEHNR and CDR2 is FQNEAQ (reference sequence). The CDR3 consists of 15 residues. Trimming shortened V by 1 base and J by 6 bases, and 15 bases separated the two germline ends.

This clone has more than one count but fewer than ten. This chain joins TRBV5-1 and TRBJ1-2; D gene uncertain. Germline CDR1 reads SGHRS; CDR2 reads YFSETQ. This CDR3 comprises 13 residues. With 2 bases removed from V and 8 bases from J, the gap between germline ends came to 13 bases. The CDR3 reads CASSFRREEGYTF. The CDR3, as DNA: TGCGCCAGCAGCTTTAGAAGGGAGGAAGGCTACACCTTC.